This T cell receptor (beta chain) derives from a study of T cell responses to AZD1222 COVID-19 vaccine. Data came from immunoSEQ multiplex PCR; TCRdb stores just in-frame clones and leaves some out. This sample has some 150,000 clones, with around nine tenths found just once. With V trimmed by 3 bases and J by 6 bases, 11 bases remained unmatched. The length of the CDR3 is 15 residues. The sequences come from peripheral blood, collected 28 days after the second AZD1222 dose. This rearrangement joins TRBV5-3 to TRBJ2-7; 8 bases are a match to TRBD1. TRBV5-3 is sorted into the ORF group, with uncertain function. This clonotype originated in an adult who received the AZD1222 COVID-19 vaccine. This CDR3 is CARSSRGLLVGEQYF. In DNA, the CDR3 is TGTGCCAGAAGCTCCAGGGGGCTTCTGGTCGGCGAGCAGTACTTC.